This TCR beta chain was recovered during a study of cytomegalovirus exposure and HLA in healthy donors. Points from the study as a whole: Rarity held for most TCR sequences, but there were some public TCRs that occurred in many donors.

Clones were read by immunoSEQ multiplex PCR, and TCRdb kept only the in-frame ones, dropping some. The sample records 160,000 or so clones, around four fifths being singletons. This CDR3 comprises 13 residues. The ends were cut back, 5 bases at V and 1 base at J, with 8 bases in the middle. CDR1 and CDR2 from the germline V gene are MNHEY and SVGAGI. A remark on this clone: Its antigen is undetermined.

The V gene is TRBV6-5, the J gene TRBJ1-2; D is undetermined. Sequencing input: PBMCs. The sequence was obtained from a man aged 25 to 45 in good health and CMV-seropositive. The CDR3 coding sequence is TGTGCCAGCAGTGCCACAGTTAACTATGGCTACACCTTC. Translated, it gives CASSATVNYGYTF.